These 20 T cell receptor beta chains originate from one sample sequenced in a study of blood T cell repertoires in COVID-19. Sequenced by immunoSEQ multiplex PCR; TCRdb stores in-frame clones only, minus some. The data contain roughly 68,000 clones, around 82% of them seen just once; the ten biggest clones take up about 16%. The sequenced sample was peripheral blood. All receptors come from a man older than 75 with active COVID-19.

As regards this clone: Other DNA sequences in the sample encode the same CDR3. The chain couples TRBV5-1 to TRBJ2-7; possibly TRBD2 for D (5 bases). Looked up from germline, CDR1 is SGHRS and CDR2 is YFSETQ. V lost 0 bases to trimming and J lost 0 bases, with 7 bases between them. The CDR3 runs to 14 residues. The CDR3 protein is CASSLGGSSYEQYF. The CDR3 DNA reads TGCGCCAGCAGCTTGGGAGGGAGCTCCTACGAGCAGTACTTC. The full variable domain, in which reference TRBV5-1 and TRBJ2-7 provide the parts outside the CDR3, is KAGVTQTPRYLIKTRGQQVTLSCSPISGHRSVSWYQQTPGQGLQFLFEYFSETQRNKGNFPGRFSGRQFSNSRSEMNVSTLELGDSALYLCASSLGGSSYEQYFGPGTRLTVT.

Here the CDR3 reads CASSQGPPELSFF. DNA for the CDR3: TGTGCCAGCAGCCAAGGTCCTCCGGAGTTATCTTTCTTT. This chain uses TRBV3-1 (or the pseudogene TRBV3-2) with TRBJ1-1; no definite D call. Trimming removed 1 base from V and 12 bases from J, with 15 bases in between. Germline V gives CDR1 LGHDT, CDR2 YNNKEL (reference sequence). This CDR3 is built from 13 residues.

The rearrangement links TRBV27 to TRBJ2-7, with D maybe TRBD2 (5 bases). The CDR3 spans 15 residues. Trimming cost V 5 bases and J 0 bases, with 14 bases left between them. The germline CDR1 and CDR2 sequences are MNHEY and SMNVEV (reference sequence). CDR3 sequence reads: CASSPAGSYSYEQYF. In nucleotides, the CDR3 is TGTGCCAGCAGTCCCGCGGGCAGTTACTCCTACGAGCAGTACTTC.

In nucleotides, the CDR3 is TGTGCCAGCAGCTTAATGCAGGGATTAAACACTGAAGCTTTCTTT. Translation gives CASSLMQGLNTEAFF. The genes are TRBV11-2 and TRBJ1-1; weak D call: TRBD1 (5 bases). CDR1 and CDR2 (germline): SGHAT, FQNNGV. The V and J ends lost 2 bases and 2 bases respectively, with 12 bases between them. There are 15 residues in the CDR3.

The chain joins TRBV10-3 to TRBJ1-1; the D gene is possibly TRBD1 (5 bases). CDR3 length: 13 residues. From germline, CDR1 is ENHRY and CDR2 SYGVKD. V dropped 11 bases and J dropped 3 bases, with 16 bases sitting between them. CDR3: CASRSRDDTEAFF. CDR3 in DNA: TGTGCCTCCCGGAGCAGGGATGACACTGAAGCTTTCTTT.

This clone turned up a few times. The chain couples TRBV7-9 to TRBJ1-3; D ambiguous. CDR3 length: 14 residues. V was trimmed by 1 base and J by 2 bases, leaving 6 bases between them. Looked up from germline, CDR1 is SEHNR and CDR2 is FQNEAQ (reference sequence). CDR3 sequence: CASSLVPAGNTIYF. The CDR3 DNA reads TGTGCCAGCAGCTTAGTCCCCGCTGGAAACACCATATATTTT.

The rearrangement joins TRBV15 to TRBJ2-5, with D possibly matching TRBD1 (6 bases). V lost 1 base to trimming and J lost 2 bases, with 8 bases between them. This CDR3 is built from 14 residues. The germline gives CDR1 LNHNV, CDR2 YYDKDF (reference sequence). The CDR3 DNA is TGTGCCACCAGCAGAGGGGACACTCAAGAGACCCAGTACTTC. This gives the protein CATSRGDTQETQYF. Full variable domain (rest looked up from reference TRBV15 and TRBJ2-5): DAMVIQNPRYQVTQFGKPVTLSCSQTLNHNVMYWYQQKSSQAPKLLFHYYDKDFNNEADTPDNFQSRRPNTSFCFLDIRSPGLGDTAMYLCATSRGDTQETQYFGPGTRLLVL.

V is TRBV6-2 or TRBV6-3 and J is TRBJ1-5, with D maybe TRBD1 (5 bases). In germline, CDR1 is MNHEY, CDR2 SVGEGT. This CDR3 has 14 residues. V gave up 2 bases and J gave up 6 bases, with 11 bases separating them. The CDR3 DNA follows: TGTGCCAGCAGTTACGGGGGGGATGTTCAGCCCCAGCATTTT. Protein product: CASSYGGDVQPQHF.

The chain is built from TRBV6-2 or TRBV6-3 and TRBJ2-3, with 8 bases fitting TRBD1. Losses at the gene ends were 0 bases for V and 2 bases for J; bases not matched to a gene: 4. This CDR3 has 16 amino acids. CDR1 and CDR2 from the germline V gene are MNHEY and SVGEGT. CDR3 protein: CASSYSGQGDTDTQYF. The CDR3 DNA sequence: TGTGCCAGCAGTTACTCTGGACAGGGTGACACAGATACGCAGTATTTT.

Comment on this clone: Other DNA sequences in this specimen translate into the identical CDR3. This chain connects TRBV28 to TRBJ1-4; 10 nucleotides agree with TRBD1. The CDR3 loop spans 14 amino acids. The germline CDR1 and CDR2 sequences are MDHEN and SYDVKM. V dropped 2 bases and J dropped 7; count of bases not matched to a gene: 1. The CDR3 region has the DNA TGTGCCAGCAGTTTAGACAGGGGGCGTGAAAAACTGTTTTTT. As protein: CASSLDRGREKLFF. The full variable domain, its missing parts supplied by reference TRBV28 and TRBJ1-4, is DVKVTQSSRYLVKRTGEKVFLECVQDMDHENMFWYRQDPGLGLRLIYFSYDVKMKEKGDIPEGYSVSREKKERFSLILESASTNQTSMYLCASSLDRGREKLFFGSGTQLSVL.

The rearrangement links TRBV6-2 or TRBV6-3 to TRBJ2-7; 9 bases map to TRBD2. Looked up from germline, CDR1 is MNHEY and CDR2 is SVGEGT. The CDR3 spans 15 residues. The V segment lost 3 bases and the J segment 7 bases; nucleotides outside the gene matches: 10. CDR3 loop: CASSYMAGGSQEQYF. The CDR3 region has the DNA TGTGCCAGCAGTTATATGGCGGGAGGGTCCCAGGAGCAGTACTTC.

V is TRBV7-2 and J is TRBJ1-2, with D possibly being TRBD1 (5 bases). CDR1 and CDR2 (germline): SGHTA, FQGNSA. V lost 1 base, J lost 4 bases, and 16 bases lay in between. CDR3 size: 16 residues. CDR3 sequence reads: CASSLVRGSGSYGYTF. The CDR3 bases are TGTGCCAGCAGCTTAGTTCGGGGGTCGGGGTCCTATGGCTACACCTTC.

The J gene is TRBJ2-7, the V gene TRBV7-9; 7 bases are a match to TRBD2. V gave up 6 bases and J gave up 3 bases; unmatched junction bases: 5. Germline V CDR1 and CDR2: SEHNR, FQNEAQ (reference sequence). The CDR3 covers 13 residues. The CDR3, as DNA: TGTGCCAGCAGTCCAACTAGCGTCTACGAGCAGTACTTC. This codes for CASSPTSVYEQYF.

This chain connects TRBV24-1 to TRBJ2-3, with 9 bases lining up with TRBD1. Germline lookup yields CDR1 KGHDR and CDR2 SFDVKD. The junction had 8 bases not matched to a gene; V was cut back by 4 bases and J by 1 base. The CDR3 is made up of 17 amino acids. CDR3 amino acids: CATSDITGGAGTDTQYF. The CDR3 nucleotides read TGTGCCACCAGTGACATTACAGGGGGCGCGGGCACAGATACGCAGTATTTT.

The chain carries TRBV7-6 and TRBJ2-7, with TRBD1 matching 8 bases. J gave up 5 bases and V 6 bases, and 9 bases lay outside the gene matches. The CDR3 runs 14 residues. CDR1 and CDR2 (germline): SGHVS, FNYEAQ. CDR3 nucleotides: TGTGCCAGCAGTTCGACAGGGGTGAAGGACGAGCAGTACTTC. The encoded protein is CASSSTGVKDEQYF.

This chain joins TRBV3-1 (or the pseudogene TRBV3-2) and TRBJ2-3, with a weak D call TRBD1 (6 bases). With 2 bases removed from V and 4 bases from J, the gap between germline ends came to 13 bases. The CDR3 extends over 15 amino acids. Germline V gene sequence: CDR1 LGHDT, CDR2 YNNKEL (reference sequence). CDR3 amino acids: CASSQQTGFADTQYF. CDR3 sequence (DNA): TGTGCCAGCAGCCAACAAACAGGGTTCGCAGATACGCAGTATTTT.

The chain recombines TRBV12-3 or TRBV12-4 with TRBJ1-2; 8 nucleotides agree with TRBD1. Trimming removed 6 bases from V and 4 bases from J; junction bases left unmatched: 4. The CDR3 has 13 amino acids. The CDR3 loop reads CASRYGTGYGYTF. As DNA, the CDR3 is TGTGCCAGCAGATACGGGACAGGCTATGGCTACACCTTC.

The gene calls are TRBV20-1 and TRBJ2-7, with 9 bases identical to TRBD1. The CDR3 runs to 14 residues. CDR1 DFQATT and CDR2 SNEGSKA come from the germline V gene (reference sequence). V trimming: 5 bases; J trimming: 1 base; junction bases outside the gene matches: 6. This chain's CDR3 is CSAGADRGSYEQYF. CDR3 sequence (DNA): TGCAGTGCTGGTGCGGACAGGGGATCCTACGAGCAGTACTTC.

The J gene is TRBJ1-1, the V gene TRBV24-1, with D unresolved. Trimming took off 3 bases at V and 5 bases at J, with 15 bases between the two ends. CDR1 is KGHDR and CDR2 is SFDVKD in the germline V gene. The CDR3 extends over 15 amino acids. CDR3 in DNA: TGTGCCACCAGTGATGCCTTCGGCGGGCGGACTGAAGCTTTCTTT. Translated: CATSDAFGGRTEAFF.

This chain joins TRBV5-5 and TRBJ2-1; D remains ambiguous. The CDR3 totals 13 residues. V shed 4 bases and J shed 8 bases, with 13 bases lying between them. Per germline, CDR1 SGHKS and CDR2 YYEKEE (reference sequence). This CDR3 is CASSPPVRDEQFF. The CDR3 bases are TGTGCCAGCAGCCCCCCGGTCCGCGATGAGCAGTTCTTC.